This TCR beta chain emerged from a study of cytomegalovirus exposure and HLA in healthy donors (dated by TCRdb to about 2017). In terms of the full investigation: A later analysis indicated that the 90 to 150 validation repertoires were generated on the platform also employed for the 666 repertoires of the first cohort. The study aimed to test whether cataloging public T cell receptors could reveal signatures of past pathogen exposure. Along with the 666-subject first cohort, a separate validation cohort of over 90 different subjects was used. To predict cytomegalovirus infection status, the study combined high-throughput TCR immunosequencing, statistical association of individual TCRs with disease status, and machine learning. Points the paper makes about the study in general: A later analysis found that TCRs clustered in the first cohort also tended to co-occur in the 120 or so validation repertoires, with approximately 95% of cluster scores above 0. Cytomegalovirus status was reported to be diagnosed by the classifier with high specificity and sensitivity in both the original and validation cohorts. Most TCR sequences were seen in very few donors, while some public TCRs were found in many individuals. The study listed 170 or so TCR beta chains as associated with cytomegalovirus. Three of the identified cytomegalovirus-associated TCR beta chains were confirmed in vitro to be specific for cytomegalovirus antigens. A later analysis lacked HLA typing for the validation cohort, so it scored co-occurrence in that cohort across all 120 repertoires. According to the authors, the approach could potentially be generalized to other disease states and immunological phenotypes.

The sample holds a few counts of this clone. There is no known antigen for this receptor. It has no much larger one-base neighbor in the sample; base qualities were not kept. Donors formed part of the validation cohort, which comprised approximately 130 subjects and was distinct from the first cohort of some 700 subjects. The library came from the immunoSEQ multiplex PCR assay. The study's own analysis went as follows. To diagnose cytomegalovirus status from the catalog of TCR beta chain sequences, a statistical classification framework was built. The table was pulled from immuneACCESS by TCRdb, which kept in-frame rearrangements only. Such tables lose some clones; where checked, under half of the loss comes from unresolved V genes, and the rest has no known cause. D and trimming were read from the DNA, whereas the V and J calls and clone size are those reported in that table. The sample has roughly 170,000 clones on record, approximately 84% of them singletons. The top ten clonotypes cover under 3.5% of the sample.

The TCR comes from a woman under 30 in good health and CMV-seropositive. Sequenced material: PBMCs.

CDR3 protein: CSAVAGQETQYF. The bases are TGCAGCGCCGTTGCAGGCCAAGAGACCCAGTACTTC. The chain is encoded by TRBV29-1 joined to TRBJ2-5, with no D gene named confidently. V is cut by 7 bases and J by 1 base, and the space between the germline ends is 10 bases. CDR3 length: 12 amino acids, cysteine to phenylalanine. Kept here is only the CDR3 DNA, which spans 36 bases and is read in frame from base 1. CDR1 and CDR2 are drawn from the germline V gene: SQVTM, ANQGSEA.